The 23 T cell receptor beta chains below come from one sample, sequenced in a study of response to subunit inactivated influenza vaccine. TCRdb reanalysed the RT-PCR reads using MiXCR and keeps one entry per CDR3 protein. The sample includes under 200,000 distinct CDR3 sequences, about 12% seen only once; the top ten take around 28%. This sample was shared with a second study, whose subject was T cells expressing NK-cell markers. That work states: TCR beta cDNA was made by 5'RACE template switching with UMIs.

The sequences come from CD8+ T cells sorted from PBMCs, collected roughly 12 days after vaccination. These receptors originate from a man in his fifties who received an inactivated influenza vaccine.

This clonotype occurred many times. J is TRBJ2-1 and V is TRBV29-1; no reliable D call. The germline gives CDR1 SQVTM, CDR2 ANQGSEA. With 0 bases removed from V and 15 bases from J, the gap between germline ends came to 12 bases. The CDR3 spans 11 residues. This chain's CDR3 is CSVEEDPQSFF. The CDR3 DNA is TGCAGCGTTGAAGAAGATCCACAGTCGTTCTTC.

This clonotype was found a few times. This chain links TRBV6-2 or TRBV6-3 with TRBJ1-6; D is undetermined. Per germline, CDR1 MNHEY and CDR2 SVGEGT. The CDR3 spans 13 residues. V was clipped by 6 bases and J by 0 bases, with 3 bases between them. The CDR3 here is CASRGSYNSPLHF. The DNA for the CDR3 is TGTGCCAGCAGAGGCTCCTATAATTCACCCCTCCACTTT.

In DNA, the CDR3 is TGTGCCATCAACCAGGGATTCAATCAGCCCCAGCATTTT. Protein: CAINQGFNQPQHF. The chain employs TRBV10-3 and TRBJ1-5; D perhaps matches TRBD1 (5 bases). Germline CDR1 ENHRY, CDR2 SYGVKD. The CDR3 spans 13 residues. The germline V and J ends were trimmed by 7 bases and 3 bases, with 10 bases remaining between them.

This clonotype was seen a handful of times. The chain has TRBV12-3 or TRBV12-4 and TRBJ1-1, with TRBD1 matching 8 bases. The junction had 6 bases not matched to a gene; V was cut back by 5 bases and J by 1 base. The CDR3 length is 15 residues. Written as DNA, the CDR3 is TGTGCCAGCAGTCCGAGGACAGGGAGGAACACTGAAGCTTTCTTT. Encoded protein: CASSPRTGRNTEAFF.

The chain uses TRBV29-1 and TRBJ2-1, with D possibly TRBD1 on 6 matching bases. V lost 6 bases to trimming and J lost 7 bases, with 13 bases between them. The CDR3 has 12 residues. Germline lookup yields CDR1 SQVTM and CDR2 ANQGSEA. CDR3 amino acids: CSVQTGLNEQFF. CDR3 in DNA: TGCAGCGTACAAACAGGGTTGAATGAGCAGTTCTTC.

J is TRBJ1-1 and V is TRBV11-2, with D uncertain. Germline lookup yields CDR1 SGHAT and CDR2 FQNNGV. This CDR3 comprises 12 residues. Between the trimmed V and J ends, which lost 1 base and 7 bases, there was a span of 7 bases. Here the CDR3 DNA reads TGTGCCAGCAGCTTAGTCGGGCGTGAAGCTTTCTTT. As protein: CASSLVGREAFF.

V usage is TRBV12-3 or TRBV12-4 and J usage is TRBJ2-1, with 9 nucleotides matching TRBD1. Losses at the gene ends were 6 bases for V and 7 bases for J; bases not matched to a gene: 10. This CDR3 has 15 amino acids. CDR3 sequence (DNA): TGTGCCAGCAGACCGCTTGGGACAGGGATTAATGAGCAGTTCTTC. Protein: CASRPLGTGINEQFF.

This clonotype was seen ten or more times. The chain carries TRBV3-1 and TRBJ2-7; a weak D match, TRBD1 (5 bases). The CDR3 loop spans 13 amino acids. Germline lookup yields CDR1 LGHDT and CDR2 YNNKEL (reference sequence). Deletions cut 0 bases from V and 3 bases from J, with 6 bases between. CDR3 sequence: CASSQDQGYEQYF. The CDR3 DNA follows: TGTGCCAGCAGCCAAGACCAGGGCTACGAGCAGTACTTC.

This chain connects TRBV7-9 to TRBJ2-1; D is unresolved. V was trimmed by 6 bases and J by 5 bases, leaving 8 bases between them. The CDR3 contains 12 residues. Germline CDR1 is SEHNR and CDR2 is FQNEAQ (reference sequence). The CDR3 DNA reads as TGTGCCAGCAGGCACGCCGACAATGAGCAGTTCTTC. As protein: CASRHADNEQFF.

This clonotype turned up a few times. The chain couples TRBV6-5 to TRBJ2-1; D possibly corresponds to TRBD1 (5 bases). The V end was cut by 2 bases, the J end by 8 bases, with 13 bases between. Germline V lookup: CDR1 MNHEY, CDR2 SVGAGI. The CDR3 spans 14 residues. Written as DNA, the CDR3 is TGTGCCAGCAGTTACGGGGCCTGGGGCGATGAGCAGTTCTTC. It codes for CASSYGAWGDEQFF.

J is TRBJ2-7 and V is TRBV11-2; the D is unclear. The CDR3 loop spans 15 amino acids. Trimming took 8 bases from V and 0 from J, leaving 17 bases between them. CDR1 is SGHAT, CDR2 FQNNGV, per germline. CDR3 loop: CASSRPGHSSYEQYF. In nucleotides, the CDR3 is TGTGCCAGCTCACGGCCAGGCCATAGCTCCTACGAGCAGTACTTC.

The chain carries TRBV4-3 and TRBJ2-1; 8 bases are shared with TRBD1. V dropped 4 bases and J dropped 7; count of bases not matched to a gene: 9. Looked up from germline, CDR1 is LGHNA and CDR2 is YSLEER. The CDR3 is 15 residues long. DNA of the CDR3: TGCGCCAGCAGCCCAGACAGGGGTTGGGCTAATGAGCAGTTCTTC. It yields the protein CASSPDRGWANEQFF.

The V call is TRBV3-1, the J call TRBJ1-4, with D possibly being TRBD1 (6 bases). Germline V CDR1 and CDR2: LGHDT, YNNKEL (reference sequence). The CDR3 contains 17 residues. V was shortened by 11 bases and J by 3 bases, with 25 bases between the two germline ends. Here the CDR3 reads CASSQESLQGSNEKLFF. The CDR3 DNA reads as TGTGCCTCCTCCCAAGAGAGCCTACAGGGCTCTAATGAAAAACTGTTTTTT. Based on the CDR3 plus reference TRBV3-1 and TRBJ1-4, the full variable domain is DTAVSQTPKYLVTQMGNDKSIKCEQNLGHDTMYWYKQDSKKFLKIMFSYNNKELIINETVPNRFSPKSPDKAHLNLHINSLELGDSAVYFCASSQESLQGSNEKLFFGSGTQLSVL.

This clonotype showed up just a few times. The chain uses TRBV12-5 and TRBJ2-7, with D maybe TRBD1 (7 bases). The CDR3 sequence is 16 residues long. V lost 2 bases and J lost 2, with 16 bases in between. Germline CDR1 LGHNT, CDR2 FRNRAP. The CDR3 coding sequence is TGTGCTAGTGGTTTGACCCAGGGGGGAACCACCTACGAGCAGTACTTC. It encodes CASGLTQGGTTYEQYF.

The genes are TRBV25-1 and TRBJ2-5; 7 bases agree with TRBD2. After removal of 10 bases from V and 5 bases from J, the junction contained 19 bases not matched to a gene. Germline V gives CDR1 MGHDK, CDR2 SYGVNS. The CDR3 totals 16 residues. The CDR3 bases are TGTGCCATGAGCCCCGGGGAGCGGGGACTTCTCGAGACCCAGTACTTC. The encoded protein is CAMSPGERGLLETQYF.

This clonotype was seen ten or more times. The J gene is TRBJ2-1, the V gene TRBV24-1, with D hard to call. Germline CDR1 is KGHDR and CDR2 is SFDVKD. V gave up 3 bases and J gave up 4 bases, with 18 bases separating them. This CDR3 spans 17 amino acids. CDR3 sequence: CATSDGEDHRIYNEQFF. The DNA of the CDR3 is TGTGCCACCAGTGATGGTGAGGACCACCGGATTTACAATGAGCAGTTCTTC.

A few counts support this clonotype. This chain uses TRBV12-3 or TRBV12-4 with TRBJ2-7; 10 bases match TRBD1. CDR3 length equals 16 residues. V gave up 7 bases and J gave up 4 bases; unmatched junction bases: 13. The CDR3 sequence: CASTEGPPGQGYEQYF. The CDR3 DNA reads TGTGCCAGCACGGAGGGCCCACCGGGACAGGGGTACGAGCAGTACTTC.

This clonotype has only a few counts. This chain connects TRBV4-3 to TRBJ1-1, with a weak D call TRBD1 (5 bases). The CDR3 runs to 16 residues. Germline CDR1 and CDR2: LGHNA and YSLEER. The ends were cut back, 0 bases at V and 3 bases at J, with 14 bases in the middle. The CDR3 spells CASSQDSRRGYTEAFF. The CDR3 DNA follows: TGCGCCAGCAGCCAAGACAGTAGGCGGGGGTACACTGAAGCTTTCTTT.

A few counts support this clonotype. The chain recombines TRBV5-1 with TRBJ2-2; possible D gene TRBD1, 5 bases. The CDR3 has 15 residues. V lost 4 bases and J lost 1, with 11 bases in between. Germline CDR1 SGHRS, CDR2 YFSETQ. The CDR3: CASSAQGENTGELFF. As DNA, the CDR3 is TGCGCCAGCAGCGCTCAGGGTGAGAACACCGGGGAGCTGTTTTTT.

The chain carries TRBV29-1 and TRBJ2-7; D call uncertain. The CDR3 consists of 15 residues. The germline V gene encodes CDR1 SQVTM and CDR2 ANQGSEA. V lost 1 base and J 2 bases, leaving 15 bases between the germline ends. CDR3 region: CSVEVPAGYTYEQYF. The CDR3 DNA follows: TGCAGCGTTGAAGTCCCGGCAGGTTATACCTACGAGCAGTACTTC.

This clonotype was seen a few times. The genes are TRBV3-1 and TRBJ1-2; 7 bases fit TRBD1. The germline CDR1 and CDR2 sequences are LGHDT and YNNKEL (reference sequence). The CDR3 length is 16 residues. V was pared by 4 bases and J by 2 bases, with 10 bases of the junction left unmatched. The CDR3 bases are TGTGCCAGCAGCCCCGACCTCGGACAGGCAAACTATGGCTACACCTTC. Its protein is CASSPDLGQANYGYTF.

The chain is built from TRBV28 and TRBJ1-3; maybe TRBD1 (5 bases). Trimming removed 2 bases at V and 2 bases at J, with 7 bases between. Germline V gene sequence: CDR1 MDHEN, CDR2 SYDVKM. The CDR3 runs to 14 residues. The chain's CDR3 is CASSLRGAGNTIYF. The CDR3 DNA is TGTGCCAGCAGTTTAAGAGGGGCTGGAAACACCATATATTTT.

This clonotype has a handful of counts. This chain uses TRBV5-1 with TRBJ2-1; D is unclear. In germline, CDR1 is SGHRS, CDR2 YFSETQ. Trimming left V 4 bases short and J 8 bases short, with 7 bases between. There are 11 residues in the CDR3. This CDR3 reads CASSKSYEQFF. The DNA of the CDR3 is TGCGCCAGCAGCAAGTCTTATGAGCAGTTCTTC.